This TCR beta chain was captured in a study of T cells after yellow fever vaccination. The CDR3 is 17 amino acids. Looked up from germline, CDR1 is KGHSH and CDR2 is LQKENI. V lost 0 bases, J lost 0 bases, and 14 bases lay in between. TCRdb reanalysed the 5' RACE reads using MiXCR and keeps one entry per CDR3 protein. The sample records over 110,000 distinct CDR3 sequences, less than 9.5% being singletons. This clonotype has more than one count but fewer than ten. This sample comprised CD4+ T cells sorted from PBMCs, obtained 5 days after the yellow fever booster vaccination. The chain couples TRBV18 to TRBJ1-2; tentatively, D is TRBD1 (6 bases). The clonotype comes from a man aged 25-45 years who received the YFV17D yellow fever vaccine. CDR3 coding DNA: TGTGCCAGCTCACCACCGAATAGGAGGGGGACTAACTATGGCTACACCTTC. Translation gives CASSPPNRRGTNYGYTF.